The sequence of this T cell receptor beta chain was determined in a study of T cell responses to AZD1222 COVID-19 vaccine. The repertoire was sequenced with immunoSEQ multiplex PCR; TCRdb's copy has only in-frame clones and lacks some. The sample consists of almost 95,000 clones, around 84% of them appearing once. The CDR3 is 16 amino acids. CDR1 and CDR2 from the germline V gene are SGDLS and YYNGEE. The V segment lost 3 bases and the J segment 0 bases; nucleotides outside the gene matches: 6. The sequences come from peripheral blood, collected 28 days after the second AZD1222 dose. This clonotype was sampled from an adult who received the AZD1222 COVID-19 vaccine. J is TRBJ2-3 and V is TRBV9; TRBD2 aligns across 8 bases. CDR3 sequence: CASSELADTSTDTQYF. The CDR3 coding sequence is TGTGCCAGCAGCGAACTAGCGGACACTAGCACAGATACGCAGTATTTT. Filled out from reference TRBV9 and TRBJ2-3, the complete variable domain reads DSGVTQTPKHLITATGQRVTLRCSPRSGDLSVYWYQQSLDQGLQFLIQYYNGEERAKGNILERFSAQQFPDLHSELNLSSLELGDSALYFCASSELADTSTDTQYFGPGTRLTVL.